This T cell receptor beta chain was retrieved from a study of blood T cell repertoires in COVID-19. Overall study: From the United States, Italy and Spain came samples of acute and convalescent COVID-19. PBMCs, B-cell-depleted T cells, or T cells were the source of the cDNA or gDNA that made up the material.

As originally analysed: Scientists estimated how many nucleated cells there were by amplifying reference gene primers. Data came from immunoSEQ multiplex PCR; TCRdb stores just in-frame clones and leaves some out. V and J calls and clone size are given by that table; D and trimming were obtained from the DNA. The data show fewer than 350,000 clones, over 75% seen once. Germline values: CDR1 LNHNV, CDR2 YYDKDF (reference sequence). V lost 1 base and J lost 4, with 20 bases in between. The CDR3 consists of 18 residues. Sequenced input: peripheral blood. This chain links TRBV15 with TRBJ2-1; D call uncertain. This clonotype was obtained from a man younger than 35 with active or convalescent COVID-19. The DNA of the CDR3 is TGTGCCACCAGCAGAGTCACTGTCACCCCCTCAATTTACAATGAGCAGTTCTTC. Its translation is CATSRVTVTPSIYNEQFF.